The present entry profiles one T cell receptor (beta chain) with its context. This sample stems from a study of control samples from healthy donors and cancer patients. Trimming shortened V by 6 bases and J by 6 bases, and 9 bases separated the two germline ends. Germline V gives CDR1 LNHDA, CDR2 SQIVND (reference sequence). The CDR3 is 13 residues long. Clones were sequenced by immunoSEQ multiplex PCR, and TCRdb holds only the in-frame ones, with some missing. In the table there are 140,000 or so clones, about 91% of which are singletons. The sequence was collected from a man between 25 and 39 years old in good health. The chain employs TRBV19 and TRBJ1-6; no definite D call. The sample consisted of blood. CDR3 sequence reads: CASSRDANSPLHF. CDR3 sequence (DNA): TGTGCCAGTAGCCGGGATGCTAATTCACCCCTCCACTTT.